This TCR beta chain was identified during a study of T cells in women clearing cervical HPV infection. Whole-study context: Case blood was drawn a median approximately 150 days after lesion detection. Study-wide findings and caveats: Richness plus V gene abundances separated cases from controls with AUC roughly 0.88. It is unknown whether associations predate infection; no effector/memory or HPV-specific sorting.

CDR1 and CDR2 from the germline V gene are GTSNPN and SVGIG (reference sequence). V was cut by 5 bases and J by 7 bases, with 11 bases left in between. CDR3 length: 12 residues. Assay: immunoSEQ multiplex PCR; the TCRdb copy retains only in-frame clones and omits some. The repertoire shows 25,000 to 30,000 clones; the top ten hold roughly 4%. In the case of this clone: As yet, its antigen is unknown. Coverage ceases 3 residues before the CDR3 finishes, and the germline J gene fills in the end.

Sequenced material: blood buffy coat. V and J are TRBV30 and TRBJ1-4, with D possibly TRBD1 on 6 matching bases. This clonotype was obtained from a woman between 18 and 70 years old with a cervical HPV16 infection that either progressed to CIN3+ or cleared (not recorded which). The CDR3 DNA, read in part, is TGTGCCTGGGGGGGGGCACGTGAAAAA. Protein: CAWGGAREK. The entire CDR3 protein is CAWGGAREKLFF.